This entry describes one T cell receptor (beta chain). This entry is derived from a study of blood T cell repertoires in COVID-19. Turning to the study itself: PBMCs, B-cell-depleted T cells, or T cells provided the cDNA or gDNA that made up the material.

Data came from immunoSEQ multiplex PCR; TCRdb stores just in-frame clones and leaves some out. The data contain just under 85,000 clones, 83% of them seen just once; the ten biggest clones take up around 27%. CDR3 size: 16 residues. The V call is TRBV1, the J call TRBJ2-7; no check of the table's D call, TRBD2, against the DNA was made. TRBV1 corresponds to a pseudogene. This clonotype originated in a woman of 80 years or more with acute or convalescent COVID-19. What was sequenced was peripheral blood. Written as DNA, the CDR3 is TGCACCAGCAGCCAAGGTTGGGGGGGCGACTCCTACGAGCAGTACTTC. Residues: CTSSQGWGGDSYEQYF.